Shown below are 14 T cell receptor beta chains from a single sample sequenced in a study of cytomegalovirus exposure and HLA in healthy donors. Generated by immunoSEQ multiplex PCR, the TCRdb table keeps only in-frame clones and is missing some. There are 130,000 or so clones in the sample; roughly nine tenths occur only once, and roughly 9.3% lies in the top ten. Sequences were obtained from PBMCs. The source is a woman under 30 in good health and CMV-seropositive.

This clone has a single count. J is TRBJ2-5 and V is TRBV5-3, with D possibly matching TRBD2 (5 bases). TRBV5-3 is an open reading frame whose function is uncertain. CDR3 size: 15 residues. Trimming cost V 4 bases and J 3 bases, with 16 bases left between them. The CDR3: CARSLQTMPEETQYF. Written as DNA, the CDR3 is TGTGCCAGAAGCCTCCAGACTATGCCCGAAGAGACCCAGTACTTC.

V and J are TRBV5-6 and TRBJ2-1; 7 positions agree with TRBD2. Germline V gives CDR1 SGHDT, CDR2 YYEEEE. The V segment lost 5 bases and the J segment 2 bases; nucleotides outside the gene matches: 16. This CDR3 contains 18 residues. CDR3 residues: CASRLRRSGTTTYNEQFF. In DNA, the CDR3 is TGTGCCAGCAGATTAAGACGGTCCGGGACTACCACCTACAATGAGCAGTTCTTC.

This chain connects TRBV6-5 to TRBJ1-1; D is ambiguous. V lost 3 bases to trimming and J lost 2 bases, with 10 bases between them. Per germline, CDR1 MNHEY and CDR2 SVGAGI. This CDR3 region has 14 residues. The DNA of the CDR3 is TGTGCCAGCAGTTATTACAGCCGAAACACTGAAGCTTTCTTT. Amino acids: CASSYYSRNTEAFF.

This chain connects TRBV4-3 to TRBJ1-1; no firm D call. V lost 1 base to trimming and J lost 0 bases, with 12 bases between them. The V gene's germline CDR1 is LGHNA and CDR2 YSLEER. The CDR3 covers 16 residues. CDR3: CASSQGLVAMNTEAFF. CDR3 nucleotide sequence: TGCGCCAGCAGCCAAGGTCTCGTAGCGATGAACACTGAAGCTTTCTTT.

This chain connects TRBV5-4 to TRBJ2-1, with 8 bases that match TRBD2. Germline V CDR1 and CDR2: SGHNT, YYREEE (reference sequence). With V trimmed by 9 bases and J by 6 bases, 11 bases remained unmatched. This CDR3 comprises 14 residues. The CDR3 sequence: CATGLASIGNEQFF. The CDR3 DNA sequence: TGTGCCACAGGACTAGCCTCAATCGGCAATGAGCAGTTCTTC.

The rearrangement joins TRBV9 to TRBJ1-1; tentative D call: TRBD1 (5 bases). Between the trimmed V and J ends, which lost 0 bases and 4 bases, there was a span of 13 bases. Germline CDR1 is SGDLS and CDR2 is YYNGEE. This CDR3 contains 15 residues. In DNA form, the CDR3 reads TGTGCCAGCAGCGTAGAAGGGAGGGGAAGCACTGAAGCTTTCTTT. It specifies CASSVEGRGSTEAFF.

The chain has TRBV13 and TRBJ2-1, with 9 bases matching TRBD2. The CDR3 consists of 15 residues. With V trimmed by 2 bases and J by 6 bases, 5 bases remained unmatched. Germline CDR1 and CDR2: PRHDT and FYEKMQ (reference sequence). The CDR3 sequence: CASSLSLAGSNEQFF. The CDR3 nucleotides read TGTGCCAGCAGCTTAAGTCTAGCGGGGAGCAATGAGCAGTTCTTC.

This rearrangement joins TRBV6-6 to TRBJ2-7; possibly TRBD2 for D (6 bases). The germline V gene encodes CDR1 MNHNY and CDR2 SVGAGI (reference sequence). The CDR3 has 16 residues. Between the trimmed V and J ends, which lost 1 base and 7 bases, there was a span of 20 bases. CDR3 protein: CASSYYHGQKAGEQYF. The CDR3 DNA follows: TGTGCCAGCAGTTACTATCACGGCCAGAAGGCGGGGGAGCAGTACTTC.

The gene calls are TRBV5-1 and TRBJ1-4; no firm D call. Between the trimmed V and J ends, which lost 0 bases and 0 bases, there was a span of 12 bases. This CDR3 region has 17 residues. Germline V gene data show CDR1 as SGHRS and CDR2 as YFSETQ. CDR3 in DNA: TGCGCCAGCAGCTTGGCCGGTTACTCCGCAACTAATGAAAAACTGTTTTTT. The encoded protein is CASSLAGYSATNEKLFF.

This rearrangement joins TRBV5-1 to TRBJ2-7; 9 bases are shared with TRBD2. V shed 2 bases and J 9 bases; nucleotides not matched to a gene: 6. The CDR3 runs 13 residues. Germline-derived CDR1 and CDR2 are SGHRS and YFSETQ. CDR3 bases: TGCGCCAGCAGCTTAGCGGGGGGCTTTTGGCAGTACTTC. Protein: CASSLAGGFWQYF.

The chain is built from TRBV29-1 and TRBJ2-3, with TRBD2 identical over 7 bases. Germline CDR1 reads SQVTM; CDR2 reads ANQGSEA. The CDR3 is made up of 14 amino acids. Unmatched junction bases numbered 9, after V lost 3 bases and J lost 6 bases. Here the CDR3 DNA reads TGCAGCGTTGATCGGACGCCCGGGGGGGATACGCAGTATTTT. This sequence encodes CSVDRTPGGDTQYF.

Remarks on this clone: One end of the junction is discordant with germline, which a read error may explain. This chain links TRBV7-9 with TRBJ1-2, with 7 bases identical to TRBD1. Per the germline V gene, CDR1 is SEHNR and CDR2 is FQNEAQ (reference sequence). This CDR3 has 13 amino acids. The CDR3 is CASSLAGGDKGSF. In DNA form, the CDR3 reads TGTGCCAGCAGCTTAGCAGGGGGCGATAAGGGATCCTTC.

The V gene is TRBV18, the J gene TRBJ2-5, with D uncertain. This CDR3 is 15 amino acids long. Per germline, CDR1 KGHSH and CDR2 LQKENI. Trimming shortened V by 0 bases and J by 4 bases, and 12 bases separated the two germline ends. CDR3 protein: CASSPPSPSRETQYF. In nucleotides, the CDR3 is TGTGCCAGCTCACCACCCTCTCCCAGTCGAGAGACCCAGTACTTC. Full variable domain (remainder filled in from reference TRBV18 and TRBJ2-5): NAGVMQNPRHLVRRRGQEARLRCSPMKGHSHVYWYRQLPEEGLKFMVYLQKENIIDESGMPKERFSAEFPKEGPSILRIQQVVRGDSAAYFCASSPPSPSRETQYFGPGTRLLVL.

The V gene is TRBV7-6, the J gene TRBJ2-7; D possibly corresponds to TRBD1 (6 bases). The germline V gene encodes CDR1 SGHVS and CDR2 FNYEAQ. The CDR3 is made up of 13 amino acids. V was pared by 5 bases and J by 3 bases, with 11 bases between. CDR3 protein: CASSGLGGYEQYF. CDR3 DNA sequence: TGTGCCAGCAGCGGATTAGGGGGCTACGAGCAGTACTTC.